Included here is one T cell receptor beta chain sequence, with context. What it binds is not known. A much larger clone sits a single nucleotide away, making a read error possible. The data belong to a study of early T cells in non-severe SARS-CoV-2 infection. On the study more broadly: The input, bulk RNA from unsorted whole blood, was sequenced, and chains were unpaired. Study observations and caveats: Matching against VDJdb likely underestimated virus-specific expansions, favoring anti-spike CD8.

Individual cDNA molecules received unique molecular identifiers. Each CDR3 protein is one row after TCRdb ran MiXCR on the 5' RACE reads. The table includes more than 25,000 distinct CDR3 sequences, less than 6.5% detected once. The CDR3 consists of 14 residues. The germline V gene has CDR1 WSHSY and CDR2 SAAADI. V was trimmed by 10 bases and J by 9 bases, leaving 19 bases between them. This chain joins TRBV10-2 and TRBJ1-6; TRBD1 might be the D (5 bases). The source is an adult who was a healthcare worker with PCR-confirmed SARS-CoV-2 infection or an uninfected control (not recorded which). The specimen was whole blood. CDR3 sequence reads: CATTERGKGSPLHF. The CDR3, as DNA: TGCGCCACTACGGAGAGGGGCAAGGGTTCACCCCTCCACTTT.